These 9 T cell receptor beta chains were sequenced from one sample in a study of blood T cell repertoires in COVID-19 (dated by TCRdb to about 2020). Library prep was done by the immunoSEQ multiplex PCR assay. Not all clones reach the TCRdb copy of this immuneACCESS table, which keeps in-frame sequences only. Checked studies attribute under half of the gap to unresolved V genes and leave the rest unexplained. Counted in this sample were 250,000 to 300,000 clones; roughly 90% of them appeared once. The ten largest clonotypes hold around 10% of the sample. The sequencing sample was made of peripheral blood. These receptors were taken from a woman between 25 and 40 years old with COVID-19, enrolled during active disease.

The table lists this clone with a count of one. The CDR3 bases are TGTGCCAGCAGCCAATCGAGGAACGGTGAGCAGTTCTTC. This translates into CASSQSRNGEQFF. The chain employs TRBV16 and TRBJ2-1; D is undetermined. The ends were cut back, 0 bases at V and 9 bases at J, with 9 bases in the middle. Per the germline V gene, CDR1 is KGHSY and CDR2 is FQNENV. The CDR3 is 13 residues long.

This chain uses TRBV7-8 with TRBJ1-2; maybe TRBD1 (6 bases). Germline V gene data show CDR1 as SGHVS and CDR2 as FQNEAQ. V lost 5 bases and J 2 bases, leaving 9 bases between the germline ends. The CDR3 spans 13 residues. In DNA, the CDR3 is TGTGCCAGCAGCCCTACAGGGAACTATGGCTACACCTTC. It codes for CASSPTGNYGYTF.

This clone is a singleton in its sample. The gene calls are TRBV19 and TRBJ2-7; 8 bases fit TRBD1. There are 15 residues in the CDR3. With 3 bases clipped from V and 4 bases from J, the junction kept 8 bases outside the gene matches. Per germline, CDR1 LNHDA and CDR2 SQIVND (reference sequence). As DNA, the CDR3 is TGTGCCAGTAGTATCGCAGGGACAGGCGAGTACGAGCAGTACTTC. Amino acid sequence: CASSIAGTGEYEQYF.

This chain links TRBV6-5 with TRBJ1-5; tentative D call: TRBD1 (6 bases). This CDR3 spans 15 amino acids. The V end lost 5 bases, the J end lost 5 bases, and 16 bases lay between the germline ends. CDR1 and CDR2 (germline): MNHEY, SVGAGI. The CDR3 reads CASSTYPRGYQPQHF. The CDR3 nucleotides read TGTGCCAGCAGTACCTATCCAAGGGGGTATCAGCCCCAGCATTTT.

This clone was picked up one time. The CDR3 nucleotides read TGTGCCAGTTCGAGCGCCATGAACACTGAAGCTTTCTTT. It specifies CASSSAMNTEAFF. V and J are TRBV2 and TRBJ1-1; unclear D gene. The germline V and J ends were trimmed by 9 bases and 0 bases, with 11 bases remaining between them. Per germline, CDR1 SNHLY and CDR2 FYNNEI. This CDR3 region has 13 residues. The full variable domain, its missing parts supplied by reference TRBV2 and TRBJ1-1, is EPEVTQTPSHQVTQMGQEVILRCVPISNHLYFYWYRQILGQKVEFLVSFYNNEISEKSEIFDDQFSVERPDGSNFTLKIRSTKLEDSAMYFCASSSAMNTEAFFGQGTRLTVV.

The chain employs TRBV5-1 and TRBJ2-3; TRBD1 matches 11 bases. Germline assignment: CDR1 SGHRS and CDR2 YFSETQ. This CDR3 contains 14 residues. V lost 3 bases, J lost 5 bases, and 2 bases stayed unmatched. CDR3: CASSWGQGEDTQYF. CDR3 DNA sequence: TGCGCCAGCAGCTGGGGACAGGGGGAAGATACGCAGTATTTT.

There are a few counts of this clone. The chain employs TRBV28 and TRBJ2-3, with TRBD2 identical over 11 bases. CDR3 length: 16 residues. Per germline, CDR1 MDHEN and CDR2 SYDVKM. V gave up 3 bases and J gave up 6 bases; unmatched junction bases: 8. The CDR3 region has the DNA TGTGCCAGCAGTTTGTACCTAGCGGGAGGCCCGGATACGCAGTATTTT. Translating it yields CASSLYLAGGPDTQYF.

This clone came up once. V and J are TRBV7-9 and TRBJ1-5; TRBD1 matches at 10 bases. This CDR3 has 15 amino acids. The germline CDR1 and CDR2 sequences are SEHNR and FQNEAQ (reference sequence). J was trimmed by 7 bases and V by 1 base; bases with no gene match: 4. CDR3 in amino acids: CASSLVGTGEQPQHF. CDR3 in DNA: TGTGCCAGCAGCTTAGTGGGGACAGGGGAACAGCCCCAGCATTTT.

In regard to this clone: Mismatch with germline at one junction end may stem from a read error. The chain uses TRBV7-2 and TRBJ2-4, with D unclear. Germline V gives CDR1 SGHTA, CDR2 FQGNSA. This CDR3 has 10 amino acids. In DNA, the CDR3 is TGTGCCAGCAGCTTAGAAAGCCTCCACTTC. Translation: CASSLESLHF.